A single sample gave rise to the 4 T cell receptor beta chains below, sequenced in a study of patients and donors after allogeneic stem cell transplantation. TCRdb used MiXCR to reprocess the RT-PCR reads, holding one entry per CDR3 protein. Among over 400,000 distinct CDR3 sequences listed, 16% were seen once. Sequenced input: blood, either unsorted or a sorted T cell fraction (not recorded which). The receptor set was obtained from a human donor who was either an allogeneic HSCT recipient or a stem cell or donor lymphocyte infusion donor (not recorded which). It is not recorded whose cells these are; they may come from a transplant donor.

The chain employs TRBV4-1 and TRBJ2-5; 10 nucleotides align to TRBD1. CDR1 is MGHRA, CDR2 YSYEKL, per germline. With 0 bases clipped from V and 3 bases from J, the junction kept 10 bases outside the gene matches. The CDR3 length is 18 residues. The CDR3 DNA sequence: TGCGCCAGCAGCCAAGATCCGGACAGGGGGACGTCAAAAGAGACCCAGTACTTC. It yields the protein CASSQDPDRGTSKETQYF.

V usage is TRBV9 and J usage is TRBJ1-1; D remains unclear. Per the germline V gene, CDR1 is SGDLS and CDR2 is YYNGEE. V lost 3 bases to trimming and J lost 4 bases, with 22 bases between them. This CDR3 is built from 17 residues. CDR3 sequence: CASSATLSQLGSTEAFF. The CDR3 region has the DNA TGTGCCAGCAGCGCAACTCTTTCGCAACTAGGGTCCACTGAAGCTTTCTTT.

V usage is TRBV15 and J usage is TRBJ1-4; D ambiguous. From germline, CDR1 is LNHNV and CDR2 YYDKDF (reference sequence). With 2 bases removed from V and 5 bases from J, the gap between germline ends came to 9 bases. CDR3 size: 14 residues. The CDR3 here is CATSRNSGNEKLFF. As DNA, the CDR3 is TGTGCCACCAGCAGAAACAGCGGGAATGAAAAACTGTTTTTT.

The V gene is TRBV20-1, the J gene TRBJ2-3, with a possible D match to TRBD2 (6 bases). From germline, CDR1 is DFQATT and CDR2 SNEGSKA (reference sequence). V was trimmed by 5 bases and J by 2 bases, leaving 11 bases between them. The CDR3 extends over 13 amino acids. The CDR3 coding sequence is TGCAGTGCTCCCGGGGACTTCACAGATACGCAGTATTTT. It codes for CSAPGDFTDTQYF.